This T cell receptor (beta chain) was recorded in a study of control samples from healthy donors and cancer patients. V lost 5 bases, J lost 0 bases, and 6 bases stayed unmatched. This CDR3 has 17 amino acids. CDR1 is MNHNY and CDR2 is SVGAGI in the germline V gene (reference sequence). Sequencing used immunoSEQ multiplex PCR; TCRdb keeps in-frame clones, though not all of them. The sample lists about 120,000 clones; 92% were seen once. The rearrangement uses TRBV6-6 and TRBJ2-5, with TRBD2 matching over 13 bases. This TCR derives from a man older than 75 with head and neck cancer. The sequenced sample consisted of PBMCs. The CDR3: CASSPRTSGGHQETQYF. The CDR3 nucleotides are TGTGCCAGCAGTCCCCGGACTAGCGGGGGACACCAAGAGACCCAGTACTTC.